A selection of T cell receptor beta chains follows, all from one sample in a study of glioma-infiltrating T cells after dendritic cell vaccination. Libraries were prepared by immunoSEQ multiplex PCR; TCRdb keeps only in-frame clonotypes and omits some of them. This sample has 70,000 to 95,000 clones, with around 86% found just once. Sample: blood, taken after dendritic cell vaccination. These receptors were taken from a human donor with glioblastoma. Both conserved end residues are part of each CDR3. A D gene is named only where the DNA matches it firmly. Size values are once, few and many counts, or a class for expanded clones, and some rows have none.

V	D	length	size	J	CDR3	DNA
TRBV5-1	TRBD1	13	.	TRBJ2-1	CASSSPDRAEQFF	TGCGCCAGCAGCTCGCCCGACAGGGCTGAGCAGTTCTTC
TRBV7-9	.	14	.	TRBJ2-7	CASSLADSPPGQYF	TGTGCCAGCAGCTTAGCGGACAGCCCCCCTGGGCAGTACTTC
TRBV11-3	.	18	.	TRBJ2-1	CASSPRRKGLRGAEEQFF	TGTGCCAGCAGCCCTCGGCGTAAGGGGCTCCGGGGGGCCGAAGAGCAGTTCTTC
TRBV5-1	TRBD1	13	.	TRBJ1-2	CASSGTGDYGYTF	TGCGCCAGCAGCGGCACAGGGGACTATGGCTACACCTTC
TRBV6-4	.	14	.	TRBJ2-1	CASSVGHGANEQFF	TGTGCCAGCAGTGTTGGACACGGCGCCAATGAGCAGTTCTTC
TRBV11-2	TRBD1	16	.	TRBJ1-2	CASSLGGQGATYGYTF	TGTGCCAGCAGCTTAGGCGGACAGGGGGCCACCTATGGCTACACCTTC
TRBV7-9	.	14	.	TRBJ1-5	CASSLIRGRQPQHF	TGTGCCAGCAGCTTAATTAGGGGGAGACAGCCCCAGCATTTT
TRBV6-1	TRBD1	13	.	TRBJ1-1	CASHRGIYTEAFF	TGTGCCAGCCACAGGGGAATTTACACTGAAGCTTTCTTT
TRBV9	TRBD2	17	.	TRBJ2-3	CASSVALAGVSTDTQYF	TGTGCCAGCAGCGTAGCACTAGCGGGAGTCTCCACAGATACGCAGTATTTT
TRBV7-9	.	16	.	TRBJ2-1	CASSTLDYSAYNEQFF	TGTGCCAGCAGCACACTGGACTACTCCGCCTACAATGAGCAGTTCTTC
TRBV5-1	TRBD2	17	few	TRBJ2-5	CASAPGASGGYQETQYF	TGCGCCAGCGCCCCTGGGGCTAGCGGGGGTTACCAAGAGACCCAGTACTTC
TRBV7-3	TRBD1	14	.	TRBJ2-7	CASSRDSSSYEQYF	TGTGCCAGCAGCCGGGACAGCTCCTCCTACGAGCAGTACTTC
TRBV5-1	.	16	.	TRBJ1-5	CASSLDGGYSNQPQHF	TGCGCCAGCAGCTTGGACGGAGGGTATAGCAATCAGCCCCAGCATTTT
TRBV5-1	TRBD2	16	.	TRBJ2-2	CASSLTTSGNTGELFF	TGCGCCAGCAGCCTGACGACTAGCGGGAACACCGGGGAGCTGTTTTTT
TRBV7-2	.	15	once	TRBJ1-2	CASSLPWGGSLRYTF	TGTGCCAGCAGCCTGCCTTGGGGCGGTTCTTTGCGCTACACCTTC
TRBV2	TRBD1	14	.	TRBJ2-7	CASHGTGPSYEQYF	TGTGCCAGCCATGGGACAGGTCCGTCCTACGAGCAGTACTTC
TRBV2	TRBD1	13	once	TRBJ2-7	CATTGTGKGEQYF	TGTGCCACCACCGGGACAGGGAAAGGCGAGCAGTACTTC
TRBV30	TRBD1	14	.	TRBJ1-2	CAWSAGTEFYGYTF	TGTGCCTGGAGTGCCGGGACAGAGTTTTATGGCTACACCTTC
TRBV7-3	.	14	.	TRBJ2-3	CASSLRPHPDTQYF	TGTGCCAGCAGCCTCAGGCCCCACCCAGATACGCAGTATTTT
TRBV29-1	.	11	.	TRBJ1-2	CSVEDHGDYTF	TGCAGCGTTGAAGATCACGGGGACTACACCTTC
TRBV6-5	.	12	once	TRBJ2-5	CASSRGRETQYF	TGTGCCAGCTCCAGGGGACGGGAGACCCAGTACTTC
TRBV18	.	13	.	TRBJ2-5	CASSPQGKETQYF	TGTGCCAGCTCACCGCAGGGGAAAGAGACCCAGTACTTC
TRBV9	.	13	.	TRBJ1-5	CASSVELGQPQHF	TGTGCCAGCAGCGTAGAGTTGGGCCAGCCCCAGCATTTT
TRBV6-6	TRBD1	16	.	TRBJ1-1	CASSYGTGGFSSEAFF	TGTGCCAGCAGTTACGGGACAGGGGGTTTTAGCTCTGAAGCTTTCTTT
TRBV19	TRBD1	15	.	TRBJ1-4	CASSYIDRDGEKLFF	TGTGCCAGTAGTTACATCGACAGGGATGGAGAAAAACTGTTTTTT
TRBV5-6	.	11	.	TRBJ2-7	CASSSTGEQYF	TGTGCCAGCAGCTCAACGGGCGAGCAGTACTTC
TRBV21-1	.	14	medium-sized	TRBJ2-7	CASSNYPLPGEQYF	TGTGCCAGCAGCAACTACCCTCTGCCGGGCGAGCAGTACTTC
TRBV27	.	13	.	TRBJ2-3	CASSPGVGDTQYF	TGTGCCAGCAGTCCCGGGGTAGGAGATACGCAGTATTTT
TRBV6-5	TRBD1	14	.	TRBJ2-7	CASSYETGGYEQYF	TGTGCCAGCAGTTACGAGACAGGGGGGTACGAGCAGTACTTC
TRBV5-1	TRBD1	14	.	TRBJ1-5	CASAPTGPNQPQHF	TGCGCCAGCGCCCCGACAGGGCCCAATCAGCCCCAGCATTTT
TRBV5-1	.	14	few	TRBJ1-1	CASSLAAVNTEAFF	TGCGCCAGCAGCTTGGCCGCAGTGAACACTGAAGCTTTCTTT
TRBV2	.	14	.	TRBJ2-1	CASRPRGTYNEQFF	TGTGCCAGCAGGCCCCGGGGGACTTACAATGAGCAGTTCTTC
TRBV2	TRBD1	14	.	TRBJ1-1	CASVDRVKNTEAFF	TGTGCCAGCGTTGACAGGGTTAAGAACACTGAAGCTTTCTTT
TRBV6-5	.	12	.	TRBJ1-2	CASSAQGNGYTF	TGTGCCAGCAGTGCCCAGGGAAATGGCTACACCTTC
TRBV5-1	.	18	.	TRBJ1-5	CASSLAPATGASNQPQHF	TGCGCCAGCAGCTTGGCTCCCGCGACAGGTGCTAGCAATCAGCCCCAGCATTTT
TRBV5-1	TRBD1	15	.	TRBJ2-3	CASSWNDRGADTQYF	TGCGCCAGCAGCTGGAATGACAGGGGGGCAGATACGCAGTATTTT
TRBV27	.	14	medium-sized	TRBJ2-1	CASSSWTPSGEQFF	TGTGCCAGCAGTTCCTGGACTCCCTCGGGTGAGCAGTTCTTC
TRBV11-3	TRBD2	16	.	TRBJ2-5	CASSLKTSGSQETQYF	TGTGCCAGCAGCTTAAAAACTAGCGGGTCCCAAGAGACCCAGTACTTC
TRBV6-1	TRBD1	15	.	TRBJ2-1	CASSEMFQGAIEQFF	TGTGCCAGCAGTGAAATGTTCCAGGGGGCGATTGAGCAGTTCTTC
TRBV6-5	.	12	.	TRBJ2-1	CASSPPGGRRFF	TGTGCCAGCAGTCCCCCTGGGGGCCGGCGGTTCTTC
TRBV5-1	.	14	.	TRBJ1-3	CASSLAGLGNTIYF	TGCGCCAGCAGCTTGGCTGGGCTTGGAAACACCATATATTTT
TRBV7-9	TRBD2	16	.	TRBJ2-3	CASSTLRTRDQDTQYF	TGTGCCAGCAGCACCCTCCGGACTAGAGATCAAGATACGCAGTATTTT
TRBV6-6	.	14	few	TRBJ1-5	CASSSARSNQPQHF	TGTGCCAGCAGTTCGGCTAGGAGCAATCAGCCCCAGCATTTT
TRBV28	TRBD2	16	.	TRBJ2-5	CASSELAGDFQETQYF	TGTGCCAGCAGTGAACTAGCGGGAGACTTTCAAGAGACCCAGTACTTC
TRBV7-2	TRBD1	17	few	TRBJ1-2	CASISRDRGQENYGYTF	TGTGCCAGCATAAGCAGGGACAGGGGGCAGGAAAACTATGGCTACACCTTC
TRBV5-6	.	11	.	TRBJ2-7	CASSVTYEQYF	TGTGCCAGCAGCGTAACCTACGAGCAGTACTTC